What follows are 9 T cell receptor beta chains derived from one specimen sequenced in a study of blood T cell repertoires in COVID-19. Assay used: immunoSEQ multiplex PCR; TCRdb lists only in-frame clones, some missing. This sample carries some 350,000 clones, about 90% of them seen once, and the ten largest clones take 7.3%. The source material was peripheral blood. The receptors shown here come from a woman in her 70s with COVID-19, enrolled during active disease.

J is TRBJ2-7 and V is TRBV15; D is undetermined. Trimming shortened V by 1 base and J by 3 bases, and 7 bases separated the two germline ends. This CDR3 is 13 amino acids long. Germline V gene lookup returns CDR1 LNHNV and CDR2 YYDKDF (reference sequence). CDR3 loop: CATSRGQVYEQYF. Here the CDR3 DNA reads TGTGCCACCAGCAGAGGGCAGGTCTACGAGCAGTACTTC.

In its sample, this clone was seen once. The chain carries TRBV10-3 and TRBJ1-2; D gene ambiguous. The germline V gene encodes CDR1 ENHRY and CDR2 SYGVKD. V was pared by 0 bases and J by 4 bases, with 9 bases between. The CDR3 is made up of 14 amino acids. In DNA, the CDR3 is TGTGCCATCAGTGAGTCGTCGGGAGCCTATGGCTACACCTTC. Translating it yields CAISESSGAYGYTF.

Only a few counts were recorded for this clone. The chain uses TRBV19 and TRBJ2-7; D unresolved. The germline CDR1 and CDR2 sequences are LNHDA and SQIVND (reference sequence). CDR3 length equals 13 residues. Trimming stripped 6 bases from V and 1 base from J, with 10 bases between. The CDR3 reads CASSPGFSYEQYF. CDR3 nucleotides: TGTGCCAGTAGCCCAGGCTTTTCCTACGAGCAGTACTTC.

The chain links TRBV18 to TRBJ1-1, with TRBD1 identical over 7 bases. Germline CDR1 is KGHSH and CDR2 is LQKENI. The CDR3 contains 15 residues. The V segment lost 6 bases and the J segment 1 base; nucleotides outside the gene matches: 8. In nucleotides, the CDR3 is TGTGCCAGCTCGCTAACGGGACAGTCGAACACTGAAGCTTTCTTT. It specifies CASSLTGQSNTEAFF.

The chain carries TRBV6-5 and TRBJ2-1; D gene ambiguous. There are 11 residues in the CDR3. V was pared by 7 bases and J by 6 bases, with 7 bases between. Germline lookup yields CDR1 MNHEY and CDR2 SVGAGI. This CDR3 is CASTERNEQFF. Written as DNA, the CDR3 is TGTGCCAGCACAGAGCGCAATGAGCAGTTCTTC.

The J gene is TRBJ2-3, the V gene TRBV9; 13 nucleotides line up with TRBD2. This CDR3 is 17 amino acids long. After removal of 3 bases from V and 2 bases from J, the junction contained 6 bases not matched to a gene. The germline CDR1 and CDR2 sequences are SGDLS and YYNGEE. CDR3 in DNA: TGTGCCAGCAGCGCGAGGACTAGCGGGGGAGTCACAGATACGCAGTATTTT. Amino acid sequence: CASSARTSGGVTDTQYF.

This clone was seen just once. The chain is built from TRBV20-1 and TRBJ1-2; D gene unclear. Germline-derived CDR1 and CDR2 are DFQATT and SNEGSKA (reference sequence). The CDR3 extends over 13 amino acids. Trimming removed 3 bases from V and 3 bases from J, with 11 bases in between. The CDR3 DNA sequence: TGCAGTGCTAGTACTGGTGTAGACTATGGCTACACCTTC. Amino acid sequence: CSASTGVDYGYTF.

CDR3 in DNA: TGTGCCACCAGCAGAGATACAGGGATGGCCTATGGCTACACCTTC. It encodes CATSRDTGMAYGYTF. The chain employs TRBV15 and TRBJ1-2; perhaps TRBD1 as D (6 bases). This CDR3 spans 15 amino acids. V was trimmed by 0 bases and J by 4 bases, leaving 12 bases between them. Germline V gene lookup returns CDR1 LNHNV and CDR2 YYDKDF (reference sequence).

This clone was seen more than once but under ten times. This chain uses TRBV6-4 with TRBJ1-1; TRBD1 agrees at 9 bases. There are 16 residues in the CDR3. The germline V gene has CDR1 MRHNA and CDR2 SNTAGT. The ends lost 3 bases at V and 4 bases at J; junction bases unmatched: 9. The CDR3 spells CASSERGDRAPTEAFF. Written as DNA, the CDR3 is TGTGCCAGCAGTGAGAGGGGGGACAGGGCTCCCACTGAAGCTTTCTTT.